This T cell receptor beta chain was sequenced in a study of spatial heterogeneity in lung cancer. Looking at the study overall: In the raw reads, each unique TCR and UMI combination was present more than ten times on average. Study-level findings and limits: Ubiquitous, expanded tumor-derived TCRs were more frequently observed in blood at resection than at follow-up.

The V gene's germline CDR1 is DFQATT and CDR2 SNEGSKA (reference sequence). The V end lost 6 bases, the J end lost 1 base, and 15 bases lay between the germline ends. This CDR3 has 15 residues. TCRdb reanalysed the 5' RACE reads using MiXCR and keeps one entry per CDR3 protein. Here the sample spans 45,000 or so distinct CDR3 sequences, roughly 7.2% being singletons. This sample's time point: sample taken at primary tumor resection. Unsorted whole RNA from tumor, nontumor lung or frozen PBMC underwent sequencing. The donor group consisted of around 77 patients who had untreated, early-stage non-small cell lung cancer. This clonotype showed up just a few times. Its matching antigen is unknown.

The rearrangement joins TRBV20-1 to TRBJ1-4, with D uncertain. This specimen consisted of PBMCs, obtained at surgery. The sequence was obtained from a female donor with early-stage non-small cell lung cancer. The DNA for the CDR3 is TGCAGTGCAATTAGCGGTCCGGGAACTAATGAAAAACTGTTTTTT. Amino acids: CSAISGPGTNEKLFF.